This note documents a single TCR beta chain sequence. This entry is derived from a study of blood T cell repertoires in COVID-19. About the study: PBMCs, B-cell-depleted T cells, or T cells provided the cDNA or gDNA that made up the material.

V lost 5 bases, J lost 4 bases, and 8 bases stayed unmatched. CDR1 is SGHTA, CDR2 FQGNSA, per germline. This CDR3 is built from 15 residues. Methods used by the authors: Nucleated cell counts were estimated from reference gene primer amplification. Assay: immunoSEQ multiplex PCR; the TCRdb copy retains only in-frame clones and omits some. V and J calls and clone size come straight from that table; D and trimming were deduced from the DNA. The sample consists of 140,000 to 150,000 clones, roughly 88% of them appearing once. V usage is TRBV7-2 and J usage is TRBJ1-2; 9 bases align to TRBD1. This TCR was sampled from a woman in her forties or fifties with acute or convalescent COVID-19. Input material: peripheral blood. For the CDR3, the DNA is TGTGCCAGCAGCGGCCGGGACAGGGACCCCTATGGCTACACCTTC. Encoded protein: CASSGRDRDPYGYTF.